This T cell receptor beta chain stems from a study of response to subunit inactivated influenza vaccine. Regarding the study as a whole: The authors put forward the suggestion that each seasonal influenza vaccination may bring in only a limited number of new T cells.

About this clonotype itself: Its antigen remains unidentified.

MiXCR, applied by TCRdb to the RT-PCR reads, yields one record per CDR3 protein. The table includes roughly 790,000 distinct CDR3 sequences, about 20% detected once. V was cut by 8 bases and J by 2 bases, with 24 bases left in between. Germline V gene data show CDR1 as MNHEY and CDR2 as SMNVEV (reference sequence). The CDR3 is 17 amino acids. The chain is built from TRBV27 and TRBJ1-1; D possibly corresponds to TRBD1 (5 bases). The TCR was taken from a man aged 50-59 years who received an inactivated influenza vaccine. The sequenced sample was PBMCs from blood, obtained 5 days after vaccination. CDR3 protein: CASSSRDSGLSNTEAFF. CDR3 DNA sequence: TGTGCCAGCTCCTCCCGGGATTCGGGGCTTTCCAACACTGAAGCTTTCTTT.